The 5 T cell receptor beta chains below come from one sample, sequenced in a study of OX40 agonist ivuxolimab in advanced cancers. The data were produced by immunoSEQ multiplex PCR, yet TCRdb's version contains in-frame clones alone and is incomplete. The sample consists of about 110,000 clones, under 95% of them appearing once. The material was CD4+ or CD8+ T cells sorted from blood, obtained in a trial of the OX40 agonist ivuxolimab. These receptors were taken from an adult with an advanced solid tumor such as melanoma, head and neck, liver or kidney cancer.

The V gene is TRBV11-2, the J gene TRBJ2-1, with 9 bases matching TRBD2. Germline V CDR1 and CDR2: SGHAT, FQNNGV. The CDR3 covers 13 residues. With 0 bases clipped from V and 13 bases from J, the junction kept 4 bases outside the gene matches. CDR3 sequence: CASSLETSGSQFF. The CDR3 region has the DNA TGTGCCAGCAGCTTAGAAACTAGCGGGTCCCAGTTCTTC.

The J gene is TRBJ2-6, the V gene TRBV11-2, with D tentatively TRBD2 (6 bases). V lost 8 bases to trimming and J lost 0 bases, with 14 bases between them. The CDR3 has 16 residues. The germline gives CDR1 SGHAT, CDR2 FQNNGV. CDR3 sequence (DNA): TGTGCCAGCCGTTGGGGAGGATACTCTGGGGCCAACGTCCTGACTTTC. It is translated as CASRWGGYSGANVLTF.

The V gene is TRBV7-3, the J gene TRBJ2-2, with a tentative D call TRBD1 (6 bases). Germline CDR1 SGHTA, CDR2 FQGTGA. The CDR3 covers 17 residues. With 5 bases removed from V and 7 bases from J, the gap between germline ends came to 23 bases. CDR3 protein: CASSPHQIQGNGGELFF. CDR3 nucleotide sequence: TGTGCCAGCAGCCCTCACCAAATACAGGGAAATGGCGGGGAGCTGTTTTTT.

The chain recombines TRBV28 with TRBJ1-4; D unclear. With 7 bases removed from V and 4 bases from J, the gap between germline ends came to 10 bases. The CDR3 has 13 residues. Germline-derived CDR1 and CDR2 are MDHEN and SYDVKM. CDR3 nucleotide sequence: TGTGCCAGCACCCCCCGACATAATGAAAAACTGTTTTTT. Protein product: CASTPRHNEKLFF.

V usage is TRBV5-4 and J usage is TRBJ1-2; D not resolved. Germline CDR1 is SGHNT and CDR2 is YYREEE (reference sequence). The V end lost 0 bases, the J end lost 0 bases, and 6 bases lay between the germline ends. CDR3 length equals 14 residues. The CDR3 DNA is TGTGCCAGCAGCTTGGTAGGGACTAACTATGGCTACACCTTC. Its protein is CASSLVGTNYGYTF.